The 5 T cell receptor beta chains in this list originate from one sample, sequenced in a study of T cell responses to AZD1222 COVID-19 vaccine. The method was immunoSEQ multiplex PCR; TCRdb's version includes in-frame clones alone and lacks a portion of them. The repertoire has roughly 140,000 clones, about 93% of them found once; the top ten carry roughly 3.1%. The sample was peripheral blood, taken 28 days after the second AZD1222 dose. These receptors were obtained from an adult who received the AZD1222 COVID-19 vaccine.

J is TRBJ2-6 and V is TRBV2; 7 bases line up with TRBD1. The CDR3 contains 15 residues. Germline loops: CDR1 SNHLY, CDR2 FYNNEI. J gave up 0 bases and V 8 bases, and 4 bases lay outside the gene matches. CDR3 sequence (DNA): TGTGCCAGCCGGGACAGCAACTCTGGGGCCAACGTCCTGACTTTC. Translated: CASRDSNSGANVLTF. Drawing the rest from reference TRBV2 and TRBJ2-6, the complete variable domain is EPEVTQTPSHQVTQMGQEVILRCVPISNHLYFYWYRQILGQKVEFLVSFYNNEISEKSEIFDDQFSVERPDGSNFTLKIRSTKLEDSAMYFCASRDSNSGANVLTFGAGSRLTVL.

V usage is TRBV4-2 and J usage is TRBJ2-7, with no clear D. Germline V lookup: CDR1 LGHNA, CDR2 YNFKEQ. V was pared by 2 bases and J by 2 bases, with 10 bases between. The CDR3 extends over 14 amino acids. Written as DNA, the CDR3 is TGTGCCAGCAGCCAATGGAAGGGCCCCTACGAGCAGTACTTC. Protein product: CASSQWKGPYEQYF.

The rearrangement uses TRBV28 and TRBJ2-7, with 10 bases that match TRBD1. Germline lookup yields CDR1 MDHEN and CDR2 SYDVKM. The junction had 11 bases not matched to a gene; V was cut back by 6 bases and J by 3 bases. The CDR3 has 16 residues. The CDR3 here is CASSLLFGQGDYEQYF. Here the CDR3 DNA reads TGTGCCAGCAGCCTCCTTTTCGGACAGGGGGACTACGAGCAGTACTTC.

This sequence joins TRBV29-1 and TRBJ2-5, with 7 bases aligning to TRBD1. V was clipped by 1 base and J by 4 bases; unmatched bases: 9. The CDR3 runs 15 residues. Germline V gives CDR1 SQVTM, CDR2 ANQGSEA. CDR3 in DNA: TGCAGCGTTGAAGTCTTTGTGACAGGGAGAGAGACCCAGTACTTC. Translated, it gives CSVEVFVTGRETQYF.

The J gene is TRBJ1-2, the V gene TRBV7-8; no reliable D call. The CDR3 length is 15 residues. The ends were cut back, 1 base at V and 8 bases at J, with 17 bases in the middle. CDR1 SGHVS and CDR2 FQNEAQ come from the germline V gene. The CDR3 region is CASSLDLDRGRGYTF. Here the CDR3 DNA reads TGTGCCAGCAGCTTAGACCTAGACCGCGGCAGGGGCTACACCTTC.